This passage covers 21 T cell receptor beta chains from one sample sequenced in a study of CD8+ T cells in alopecia areata. Extracted RNA was reverse transcribed, and the resulting cDNA served as sequencing template. Produced via immunoSEQ multiplex PCR; TCRdb's table is partial and in-frame only. The data hold hundreds of thousands of clones, with 58% observed a single time. The treatment here: oral pan-JAK inhibitor, 5-10 mg twice daily. The sample was CD4+ T cells sorted from blood, taken at week 24, from a patient treated with tofacitinib. These receptors originate from a human donor with alopecia areata.

With respect to this clone: A much larger clone lies a single base off, so this may be a read error. The chain combines TRBV4-3 with TRBJ1-1, with 11 nucleotides matching TRBD1. The CDR3 is 14 amino acids. Germline assignment: CDR1 LGHNA and CDR2 YSLEER. The CDR3 sequence: CASSQERDRGVVVF. Here the CDR3 DNA reads TGCGCCAGCAGCCAAGAGAGGGACAGGGGGGTGGTGGTCTTT.

J is TRBJ2-5 and V is TRBV7-2, with a weak D call TRBD1 (6 bases). Trimming cost V 7 bases and J 5 bases, with 11 bases left between them. This CDR3 has 12 amino acids. Germline CDR1 reads SGHTA; CDR2 reads FQGNSA. The CDR3 sequence: CASNCQGETQYF. The DNA of the CDR3 is TGTGCCAGCAACTGCCAGGGGGAGACCCAGTACTTC.

The rearrangement joins TRBV9 to TRBJ2-4; 7 bases match TRBD1. Germline CDR1 SGDLS, CDR2 YYNGEE. CDR3 size: 14 residues. After removal of 0 bases from V and 7 bases from J, the junction contained 4 bases not matched to a gene. CDR3 coding DNA: TGTGCCAGCAGCGTAGAGGGGGCCGGTAACATTCAGTACTTC. Translating it yields CASSVEGAGNIQYF.

The V call is TRBV27, the J call TRBJ1-6; 7 bases line up with TRBD1. This CDR3 is built from 18 residues. Germline lookup yields CDR1 MNHEY and CDR2 SMNVEV (reference sequence). V lost 6 bases and J lost 5; bases outside the gene matches: 16. The CDR3 bases are TGTGCCAGCAGCCTACCTTTGCGACAGGGCTCGAATAATTCACCCCTCCACTTT. Encoded protein: CASSLPLRQGSNNSPLHF.

The chain recombines TRBV18 with TRBJ2-7; 8 nucleotides line up with TRBD1. The CDR3 has 13 amino acids. Per germline, CDR1 KGHSH and CDR2 LQKENI. Trimming took 5 bases from V and 6 from J; bases not matched to a gene: 6. CDR3 nucleotide sequence: TGTGCCAGCTCAGCCGGACAGGGATCCGAGCAGTACTTC. It encodes CASSAGQGSEQYF.

The chain recombines TRBV29-1 with TRBJ2-7, with 9 positions matching TRBD1. Germline V CDR1 and CDR2: SQVTM, ANQGSEA. The CDR3 has 15 amino acids. Trimming removed 1 base from V and 7 bases from J; junction bases left unmatched: 11. The chain's CDR3 is CSVEAPQGAAGEQYF. CDR3 nucleotide sequence: TGCAGCGTTGAAGCCCCACAGGGGGCAGCCGGGGAGCAGTACTTC.

The rearrangement uses TRBV19 and TRBJ2-1; 8 positions match TRBD1. Trimming took 4 bases from V and 4 from J; bases not matched to a gene: 12. The CDR3 consists of 17 residues. CDR1 and CDR2 from the germline V gene are LNHDA and SQIVND (reference sequence). This CDR3 reads CASSRGWRDRTYNEQFF. The CDR3 region has the DNA TGTGCCAGTAGTAGGGGCTGGAGGGACAGGACTTACAATGAGCAGTTCTTC.

Points on this clone: The junction departs from the called germline gene at one end, perhaps through a read error. The sample has other DNA sequences that encode this CDR3 too. V and J are TRBV7-4 and TRBJ2-5, with 7 bases matching TRBD2. This CDR3 contains 14 residues. Germline CDR1 SGHVT, CDR2 SQSDAQ. The DNA for the CDR3 is TGCGCCAGCAGCCGCGGGACTACCCAAGAGACCCAGTACTTC. Translated: CASSRGTTQETQYF.

This clone showed up just a few times. J is TRBJ1-1 and V is TRBV19, with unresolved D. Per the germline V gene, CDR1 is LNHDA and CDR2 is SQIVND (reference sequence). The CDR3 consists of 13 residues. V gave up 6 bases and J gave up 6 bases, with 14 bases separating them. The CDR3 DNA is TGTGCCAGTAGCCCTGGGGTTCGGGCTGAAGCTTTCTTT. Translation: CASSPGVRAEAFF.

The J gene is TRBJ2-7, the V gene TRBV5-1; 8 bases map to TRBD1. The CDR3 runs to 15 residues. The germline V gene has CDR1 SGHRS and CDR2 YFSETQ. V dropped 4 bases and J dropped 7; count of bases not matched to a gene: 13. CDR3 nucleotide sequence: TGCGCCAGCAGCCCTATCGTACAGGGGGAAGGGGAGCAGTACTTC. Translating gives CASSPIVQGEGEQYF.

The chain joins TRBV14 to TRBJ2-3; D gene unclear. The CDR3 has 15 amino acids. CDR1 is SGHDN, CDR2 FVKESK, per germline. The germline V and J ends were trimmed by 4 bases and 3 bases, with 14 bases remaining between them. The CDR3 sequence: CASSPEFWGTDTQYF. CDR3 coding DNA: TGTGCCAGCAGCCCCGAGTTTTGGGGAACAGATACGCAGTATTTT.

The V call is TRBV7-9, the J call TRBJ1-6; D is perhaps TRBD1 (5 bases). The CDR3 runs to 13 residues. Germline loops: CDR1 SEHNR, CDR2 FQNEAQ (reference sequence). V dropped 1 base and J dropped 12 bases, with 10 bases sitting between them. CDR3 DNA: TGTGCCAGCAGCTTAGAGGTCAGGGAACCCCTCCACTTT. Translating gives CASSLEVREPLHF. Filled out from reference TRBV7-9 and TRBJ1-6, the complete variable domain reads DTGVSQNPRHKITKRGQNVTFRCDPISEHNRLYWYRQTLGQGPEFLTYFQNEAQLEKSRLLSDRFSAERPKGSFSTLEIQRTEQGDSAMYLCASSLEVREPLHFGNGTRLTVT.

V gene TRBV4-2 combines with J gene TRBJ2-5; TRBD2 matches at 7 bases. Per the germline V gene, CDR1 is LGHNA and CDR2 is YNFKEQ. CDR3 size: 17 residues. The V and J ends lost 0 bases and 2 bases, in that order; junction bases with no gene match: 9. CDR3 sequence (DNA): TGTGCCAGCAGCCAAGATTCGGGGCGGGGGAGACAAGAGACCCAGTACTTC. Protein sequence: CASSQDSGRGRQETQYF.

This clone was picked up a small number of times. This sequence joins TRBV29-1 and TRBJ2-3; tentative D call: TRBD1 (5 bases). Trimming removed 7 bases at V and 0 bases at J, with 26 bases between. This CDR3 contains 18 residues. Per germline, CDR1 SQVTM and CDR2 ANQGSEA. The chain's CDR3 is CSARIRGPYAVSTDTQYF. For the CDR3, the DNA is TGCAGCGCCCGGATAAGGGGCCCCTACGCGGTTAGCACAGATACGCAGTATTTT.

The genes are TRBV5-1 and TRBJ2-7, with TRBD2 as a possible D gene (6 bases). The CDR3 contains 14 residues. Germline V gene data show CDR1 as SGHRS and CDR2 as YFSETQ. The V gene lost 0 bases and the J gene lost 4 bases, with 11 bases spanning the gap. CDR3: CASSLGLRGYEQYF. In DNA form, the CDR3 reads TGCGCCAGCAGCTTGGGCCTACGGGGGTACGAGCAGTACTTC.

The J gene is TRBJ1-6, the V gene TRBV7-9; D is unresolved. Trimming removed 5 bases from V and 5 bases from J, with 22 bases in between. The V gene's germline CDR1 is SEHNR and CDR2 FQNEAQ (reference sequence). This CDR3 has 18 amino acids. The CDR3 reads CASSPSGGPTANNSPLHF. CDR3 nucleotides: TGTGCCAGCAGCCCTTCGGGTGGGCCGACCGCTAATAATTCACCCCTCCACTTT.

The chain has TRBV30 and TRBJ1-2; D perhaps matches TRBD1 (5 bases). The CDR3 spans 16 residues. The V and J ends lost 3 bases and 4 bases respectively, with 21 bases between them. Per germline, CDR1 GTSNPN and CDR2 SVGIG (reference sequence). CDR3 residues: CAWRASGEGRGYGYTF. The CDR3 DNA reads as TGTGCCTGGAGGGCAAGCGGGGAGGGGAGAGGCTATGGCTACACCTTC.

The chain combines TRBV15 with TRBJ2-5, with D possibly matching TRBD2 (6 bases). V lost 1 base, J lost 5 bases, and 20 bases lay in between. CDR3 size: 17 residues. Germline loops: CDR1 LNHNV, CDR2 YYDKDF (reference sequence). In nucleotides, the CDR3 is TGTGCCACCAGCAGAGCCCCCTCCGGAGGGTACGGGGAGACCCAGTACTTC. It translates to CATSRAPSGGYGETQYF.

The V and J genes are TRBV2 and TRBJ2-1, with 7 bases that match TRBD2. J gave up 0 bases and V 5 bases, and 7 bases lay outside the gene matches. The CDR3 contains 16 residues. Germline V gene lookup returns CDR1 SNHLY and CDR2 FYNNEI. The CDR3 loop reads CASSIPGLPSYNEQFF. The CDR3 region has the DNA TGTGCCAGCAGTATTCCGGGACTACCCTCCTACAATGAGCAGTTCTTC.

The chain couples TRBV7-2 to TRBJ2-5; TRBD1 is a possible D gene (6 bases). V was cut by 5 bases and J by 2 bases, with 12 bases left in between. This CDR3 is 14 amino acids long. The germline gives CDR1 SGHTA, CDR2 FQGNSA. CDR3 coding DNA: TGTGCCAGCAGCCCTTACAGGGAACAAGAGACCCAGTACTTC. Protein product: CASSPYREQETQYF.

The chain recombines TRBV4-1 with TRBJ2-5, with D tentatively TRBD1 or TRBD2 (5 bases each). The V end was cut by 0 bases, the J end by 2 bases, with 19 bases between. The CDR3 extends over 18 amino acids. The germline gives CDR1 MGHRA, CDR2 YSYEKL. CDR3 sequence: CASSQERGSWGEQETQYF. Written as DNA, the CDR3 is TGCGCCAGCAGCCAAGAGAGGGGCAGCTGGGGAGAACAAGAGACCCAGTACTTC.